This note documents a single TCR beta chain sequence. Its matching antigen is unknown. Amplification of TCR beta CDR3 regions used RNA as the template. During a first-round RT-PCR of the TCR CDR3, the HTBI primer set was used. MiXCR, run by TCRdb on the multiplex PCR reads, gives a single entry per CDR3 protein. The sample contains about 300,000 distinct CDR3 sequences, around 16% of which appear only once. Investigators excluded patients with uncontrolled infection, other autoimmune disease, pregnancy or lactation. The diagnostic basis comprised clinical symptoms, serum thyroxine and TRAb, thyroid ultrasound and orbital computed tomography. This specimen comes from a study of T cells in Graves' hyperthyroidism and ophthalmopathy. General study points: Most expanded thyroid clonotypes above 0.001 recurred in blood.

This CDR3 region has 15 residues. V shed 6 bases, J shed 8 bases, and the junction held 11 bases outside the gene matches. Sequencing input: blood. The gene calls are TRBV12-3 or TRBV12-4 and TRBJ1-4; 8 nucleotides line up with TRBD1. This sequence originates from a man aged 25 to 40 with Graves' hyperthyroidism. CDR3 nucleotide sequence: TGTGCCAGCAGCCCAGGGGGCGCGAAGGGGGAAAAACTGTTTTTT. This codes for CASSPGGAKGEKLFF.